A selection of T cell receptor beta chains follows, all from one sample in a study of blood T cells in healthy people across ages. TCRdb itself ran the 5' RACE reads through MiXCR, one entry per CDR3 protein. The sample records around 1,000,000 distinct CDR3 sequences, around 25% being singletons. The sample was also linked to a second study, of T cells of mothers and their children.

Material for sequencing was blood. The receptor set was obtained from a girl aged 2-10 years in good health. The CDR3 runs from the conserved cysteine through the conserved F or W.

v_call	j_call	cdr3_aa
TRBV4-1	TRBJ2-3	CASSQEPYLGAAGADTQYF
TRBV5-1	TRBJ1-2	CASSLVQEGFGYTF
TRBV7-9	NA	CASSRGLTGRIEQYF
TRBV9	TRBJ2-7	CASSADREIDYEQYF
TRBV24-1	TRBJ2-2	CATSDYWDIKSGELFF
TRBV28	TRBJ2-1	CASRVAGEVGKQFF
TRBV7-9	TRBJ2-3	CASSPMWGSSDTQYF
TRBV20-1	TRBJ2-3	CSARDVSRITDTQYF
TRBV3-1	TRBJ2-1	CASSHDGRAYNEQFF
TRBV11-2	TRBJ1-4	CASSLVLTTEKLFF
TRBV6-1	NA	CASSPRVGMSYEQYF
TRBV12-3/TRBV12-4	TRBJ1-2	CASSLGQAYYNYGYTF
TRBV20-1	TRBJ2-4	CSARRDRDDIQYF
TRBV7-3	TRBJ1-2	CASSQNSGSYGYTF
TRBV2	TRBJ1-2	CATLILGHQDYGYTF
TRBV20-1	TRBJ2-1	CSANGRAGNEQFF